The clone carrying this T cell receptor (beta chain) is categorized as medium-sized. The antigen remains unidentified. This sample was included in a study of metastatic and nonmetastatic thyroid tumors. Regarding the study as a whole: Reportedly, malignant thyroid tumors had significantly higher TCR beta diversity than benign nodules, in blood and tumor.

V trimming: 6 bases; J trimming: 7 bases; junction bases outside the gene matches: 18. This CDR3 comprises 16 residues. Germline CDR1 reads SGHNT; CDR2 reads YYREEE (reference sequence). No treatment had been given to any patient before thyroid surgery. In the original workflow: Built for papillary thyroid cancer, a distant-metastasis classifier drew on CDR3 differences across clinicopathological groups. TCRdb reanalyzed the PCR reads via MiXCR. In this record, the V and J calls reflect TCRdb's handling and not the investigators' own analysis. The sample has 22,000 or so clones, about a third seen once.

This sequence was found in a male donor with papillary thyroid cancer or a benign thyroid nodule (not recorded which). Some clones in this sample may be carry-over from other donors' samples. The gene calls are TRBV5-4 and TRBJ2-7, with TRBD2 matching 8 bases. The sample comprised blood. CDR3 in amino acids: CASKEGVNSGTEEQYF. The CDR3 DNA reads as TGTGCCAGCAAGGAGGGGGTAAATAGCGGGACTGAAGAGCAGTACTTC.